A selection of T cell receptor beta chains follows, all from one sample in a study of PD-1 blockade in classical Hodgkin lymphoma. Some clones are missing from TCRdb's copy, which holds only in-frame ones; the method was immunoSEQ multiplex PCR. The sample consists of about 9,500 clones, approximately 83% of them appearing once. Specimen: CD4+ T cells from blood, collected before the fourth cycle of nivolumab. These receptors were collected from a human donor with classical Hodgkin lymphoma. The CDR3 runs from the conserved cysteine through the conserved F or W. A D gene is named only where the DNA matches it firmly. A row's size may be missing; if present it is once, few, many or a size class.

clone size: -; J gene: TRBJ2-7; D gene: -; V gene: TRBV30; CDR3 protein: CAWGTLDDGEQYF; CDR3 DNA: TGTGCCTGGGGGACCCTCGATGATGGCGAGCAGTACTTC
clone size: -; J gene: TRBJ2-3; D gene: -; V gene: TRBV19; CDR3 protein: CASSTQRRVLWDTQYF; CDR3 DNA: TGTGCCAGTAGTACCCAGCGCAGGGTCCTTTGGGATACGCAGTATTTT
clone size: few; J gene: TRBJ1-1; D gene: -; V gene: TRBV18; CDR3 protein: CASSEKARRAFF; CDR3 DNA: TGTGCCAGCTCGGAAAAGGCCAGAAGAGCTTTCTTT
clone size: -; J gene: TRBJ1-1; D gene: -; V gene: TRBV2; CDR3 protein: CASSEWAEAFF; CDR3 DNA: TGTGCCAGCAGTGAATGGGCTGAAGCTTTCTTT
clone size: -; J gene: TRBJ2-5; D gene: TRBD1; V gene: TRBV10-1; CDR3 protein: CARMTGQETQYF; CDR3 DNA: TGCGCCAGGATGACAGGGCAAGAGACCCAGTACTTC
clone size: -; J gene: TRBJ2-7; D gene: -; V gene: TRBV7-2; CDR3 protein: CASSYTGYEQYF; CDR3 DNA: TGTGCCAGCAGCTACACAGGCTACGAGCAGTACTTC
clone size: -; J gene: TRBJ1-4; D gene: -; V gene: TRBV2; CDR3 protein: CASIRGTNEKLFF; CDR3 DNA: TGTGCCAGCATAAGAGGAACTAATGAAAAACTGTTTTTT
clone size: once; J gene: TRBJ1-1; D gene: TRBD1; V gene: TRBV29-1; CDR3 protein: CSGDFGTESTEAFF; CDR3 DNA: TGCAGCGGAGACTTTGGGACAGAAAGCACTGAAGCTTTCTTT
clone size: -; J gene: TRBJ2-7; D gene: -; V gene: TRBV4-3; CDR3 protein: CASSPDVSASYEQYF; CDR3 DNA: TGCGCCAGCAGCCCGGACGTAAGCGCCTCCTACGAGCAGTACTTC
clone size: -; J gene: TRBJ1-1; D gene: TRBD1; V gene: TRBV7-8; CDR3 protein: CASSLWTGGTTEAFF; CDR3 DNA: TGTGCCAGCAGCCTATGGACAGGGGGGACCACTGAAGCTTTCTTT
clone size: -; J gene: TRBJ1-1; D gene: TRBD1; V gene: TRBV18; CDR3 protein: CASSPTGDSEAFF; CDR3 DNA: TGTGCCAGCTCACCGACAGGGGACTCTGAAGCTTTCTTT
clone size: -; J gene: TRBJ2-1; D gene: TRBD2; V gene: TRBV5-1; CDR3 protein: CASSLGGSSYNEQFF; CDR3 DNA: TGCGCCAGCAGCTTGGGCGGGAGCTCCTACAATGAGCAGTTCTTC
clone size: -; J gene: TRBJ1-1; D gene: TRBD1; V gene: TRBV7-2; CDR3 protein: CASSFQGAGENTEAFF; CDR3 DNA: TGTGCCAGCAGCTTCCAGGGGGCAGGAGAGAACACTGAAGCTTTCTTT
clone size: -; J gene: TRBJ2-1; D gene: TRBD2; V gene: TRBV11-2; CDR3 protein: CASSLTQSSGAYNEQFF; CDR3 DNA: TGTGCCAGCAGCTTAACGCAGAGTAGCGGGGCGTACAATGAGCAGTTCTTC
clone size: -; J gene: TRBJ2-3; D gene: TRBD1; V gene: TRBV15; CDR3 protein: CATNLGTGRDTQYF; CDR3 DNA: TGTGCCACCAACCTAGGGACAGGGAGAGATACGCAGTATTTT
clone size: -; J gene: TRBJ1-1; D gene: -; V gene: TRBV5-1; CDR3 protein: CASSLVGDTEAFF; CDR3 DNA: TGCGCCAGCAGCTTGGTGGGGGATACTGAAGCTTTCTTT
clone size: -; J gene: TRBJ2-2; D gene: TRBD1; V gene: TRBV5-4; CDR3 protein: CASRDPTGGRTGELFF; CDR3 DNA: TGTGCCAGCAGGGACCCGACAGGGGGTCGGACCGGGGAGCTGTTTTTT
clone size: -; J gene: TRBJ1-1; D gene: -; V gene: TRBV15; CDR3 protein: CATEREMNTEAFF; CDR3 DNA: TGTGCCACCGAAAGGGAAATGAACACTGAAGCTTTCTTT
clone size: -; J gene: TRBJ1-4; D gene: -; V gene: TRBV6-5; CDR3 protein: CASSYSFRATNEKLFF; CDR3 DNA: TGTGCCAGCAGTTACTCGTTCAGGGCCACTAATGAAAAACTGTTTTTT
clone size: -; J gene: TRBJ2-3; D gene: -; V gene: TRBV14; CDR3 protein: CASSKTSGADTQYF; CDR3 DNA: TGTGCCAGCAGCAAAACCTCAGGGGCAGATACGCAGTATTTT
clone size: -; J gene: TRBJ2-7; D gene: TRBD1; V gene: TRBV7-2; CDR3 protein: CASSPKGGQGFYEQYF; CDR3 DNA: TGTGCCAGCAGCCCTAAGGGGGGACAGGGGTTCTACGAGCAGTACTTC
clone size: -; J gene: TRBJ2-7; D gene: TRBD2; V gene: TRBV5-6; CDR3 protein: CASSLESGEGREQYF; CDR3 DNA: TGTGCCAGCAGCTTGGAGTCTGGGGAGGGACGCGAGCAGTACTTC
clone size: -; J gene: TRBJ1-3; D gene: -; V gene: TRBV30; CDR3 protein: CAFRPGSSGNTIYF; CDR3 DNA: TGTGCGTTTAGGCCAGGGAGCTCTGGAAACACCATATATTTT
clone size: -; J gene: TRBJ2-6; D gene: -; V gene: TRBV5-5; CDR3 protein: CASSWTEDSGANVLTF; CDR3 DNA: TGTGCCAGCAGTTGGACCGAAGACTCTGGGGCCAACGTCCTGACTTTC
clone size: -; J gene: TRBJ1-2; D gene: TRBD1; V gene: TRBV7-3; CDR3 protein: CASSLPGGVLGYTF; CDR3 DNA: TGTGCCAGCAGCTTACCAGGGGGCGTGCTTGGCTACACCTTC
clone size: -; J gene: TRBJ2-1; D gene: TRBD1; V gene: TRBV11-3; CDR3 protein: CASSRGQKYNEQFF; CDR3 DNA: TGTGCCAGCAGCCGGGGACAGAAATACAATGAGCAGTTCTTC
clone size: few; J gene: TRBJ2-7; D gene: -; V gene: TRBV27; CDR3 protein: CASTTQPPGSHEQYF; CDR3 DNA: TGTGCCAGCACAACACAACCCCCCGGATCCCACGAGCAGTACTTC
clone size: -; J gene: TRBJ2-7; D gene: -; V gene: TRBV5-1; CDR3 protein: CASSLNGNYEQYF; CDR3 DNA: TGCGCCAGCAGCTTGAACGGAAACTACGAGCAGTACTTC
clone size: -; J gene: TRBJ1-1; D gene: -; V gene: TRBV19; CDR3 protein: CASSSLQLLNAFF; CDR3 DNA: TGTGCCAGTAGTAGCCTGCAACTATTGAACGCTTTCTTT
clone size: medium-sized; J gene: TRBJ2-5; D gene: -; V gene: TRBV7-6; CDR3 protein: CASSSQETQYF; CDR3 DNA: TGTGCCAGCAGCAGTCAAGAGACCCAGTACTTC
clone size: -; J gene: TRBJ1-4; D gene: TRBD1; V gene: TRBV7-6; CDR3 protein: CASSLVGQGGFGEKLFF; CDR3 DNA: TGTGCCAGCAGCTTAGTGGGACAGGGGGGATTCGGTGAAAAACTGTTTTTT
clone size: -; J gene: TRBJ2-1; D gene: -; V gene: TRBV27; CDR3 protein: CASSTTVGEQFF; CDR3 DNA: TGTGCCAGCAGTACCACCGTAGGTGAGCAGTTCTTC
clone size: -; J gene: TRBJ1-5; D gene: -; V gene: TRBV6-5; CDR3 protein: CASSSRDSNQPQHF; CDR3 DNA: TGTGCCAGCAGTTCCCGGGACAGCAATCAGCCCCAGCATTTT
clone size: -; J gene: TRBJ1-5; D gene: -; V gene: TRBV19; CDR3 protein: CASRWRGSHQPQHF; CDR3 DNA: TGTGCCAGTAGATGGAGGGGGTCCCATCAGCCCCAGCATTTT
clone size: -; J gene: TRBJ2-7; D gene: -; V gene: TRBV28; CDR3 protein: CASSSGGRTYEQYF; CDR3 DNA: TGTGCCAGCAGTTCCGGGGGGCGTACCTACGAGCAGTACTTC
clone size: -; J gene: TRBJ1-1; D gene: TRBD1; V gene: TRBV7-2; CDR3 protein: CASSPRTGGTEAFF; CDR3 DNA: TGTGCCAGCAGCCCGCGGACAGGGGGGACTGAAGCTTTCTTT
clone size: -; J gene: TRBJ2-7; D gene: -; V gene: TRBV5-3; CDR3 protein: CASSFDEQYF; CDR3 DNA: TGTGCCAGCAGTTTCGACGAGCAGTACTTC
clone size: -; J gene: TRBJ2-3; D gene: TRBD2; V gene: TRBV7-9; CDR3 protein: CASSSWTSGGTDTQYF; CDR3 DNA: TGTGCCAGCAGCTCCTGGACTAGCGGCGGCACAGATACGCAGTATTTT
clone size: -; J gene: TRBJ2-3; D gene: TRBD2; V gene: TRBV5-1; CDR3 protein: CASSFLAGGMNTQYF; CDR3 DNA: TGCGCCAGCAGCTTCCTAGCGGGGGGAATGAATACGCAGTATTTT
clone size: -; J gene: TRBJ2-2; D gene: -; V gene: TRBV7-8; CDR3 protein: CASSLGTGSAGELFF; CDR3 DNA: TGTGCCAGCAGCTTAGGTACAGGGAGCGCCGGGGAGCTGTTTTTT
clone size: -; J gene: TRBJ2-6; D gene: -; V gene: TRBV7-2; CDR3 protein: CASSPGGTSGANVLTF; CDR3 DNA: TGTGCCAGCAGCCCCGGAGGGACTTCTGGGGCCAACGTCCTGACTTTC
clone size: -; J gene: TRBJ2-2; D gene: TRBD2; V gene: TRBV2; CDR3 protein: CASSKTSNTGELFF; CDR3 DNA: TGTGCCAGCAGTAAGACTAGCAACACCGGGGAGCTGTTTTTT
clone size: -; J gene: TRBJ1-4; D gene: TRBD1; V gene: TRBV4-2; CDR3 protein: CASSQGQGTNEKLFF; CDR3 DNA: TGTGCCAGCAGCCAAGGACAGGGGACTAATGAAAAACTGTTTTTT
clone size: -; J gene: TRBJ2-7; D gene: TRBD1; V gene: TRBV28; CDR3 protein: CASSDRVYEQYF; CDR3 DNA: TGTGCCAGCAGCGACAGGGTCTACGAGCAGTACTTC
clone size: -; J gene: TRBJ2-1; D gene: -; V gene: TRBV14; CDR3 protein: CASSQRQAHGEQFF; CDR3 DNA: TGTGCCAGCAGCCAAAGGCAGGCCCACGGTGAGCAGTTCTTC
clone size: -; J gene: TRBJ2-5; D gene: -; V gene: TRBV7-9; CDR3 protein: CASSPRQGSLYQETQYF; CDR3 DNA: TGTGCCAGCAGCCCCCGTCAGGGGTCCCTTTACCAAGAGACCCAGTACTTC
clone size: once; J gene: TRBJ1-2; D gene: -; V gene: TRBV5-4; CDR3 protein: CASSLDYGYTF; CDR3 DNA: TGTGCCAGCAGCTTGGACTATGGCTACACCTTC